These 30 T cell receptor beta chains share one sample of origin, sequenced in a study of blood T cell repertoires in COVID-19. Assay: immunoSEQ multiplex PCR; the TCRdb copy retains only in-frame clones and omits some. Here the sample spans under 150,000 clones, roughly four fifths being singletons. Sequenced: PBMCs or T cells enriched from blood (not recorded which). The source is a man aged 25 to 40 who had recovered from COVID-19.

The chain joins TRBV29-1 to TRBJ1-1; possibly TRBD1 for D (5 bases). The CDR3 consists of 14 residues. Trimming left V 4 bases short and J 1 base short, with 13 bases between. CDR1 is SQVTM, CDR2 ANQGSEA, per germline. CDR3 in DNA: TGCAGCGTTGTAAGACAGCTCGAGAACACTGAAGCTTTCTTT. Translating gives CSVVRQLENTEAFF.

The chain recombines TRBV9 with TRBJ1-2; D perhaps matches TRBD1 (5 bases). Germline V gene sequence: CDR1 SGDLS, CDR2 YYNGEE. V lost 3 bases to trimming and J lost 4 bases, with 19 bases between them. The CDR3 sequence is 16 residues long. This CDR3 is CASSAQPVLGGYGYTF. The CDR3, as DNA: TGTGCCAGCAGCGCCCAACCAGTTCTCGGGGGCTATGGCTACACCTTC.

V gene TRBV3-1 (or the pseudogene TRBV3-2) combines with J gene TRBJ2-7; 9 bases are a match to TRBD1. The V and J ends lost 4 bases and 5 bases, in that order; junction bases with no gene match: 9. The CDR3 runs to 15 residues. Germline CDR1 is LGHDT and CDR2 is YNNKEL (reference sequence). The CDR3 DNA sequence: TGTGCCAGCAGCCGATACCGGGACAGGGTTAACGAGCAGTACTTC. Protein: CASSRYRDRVNEQYF.

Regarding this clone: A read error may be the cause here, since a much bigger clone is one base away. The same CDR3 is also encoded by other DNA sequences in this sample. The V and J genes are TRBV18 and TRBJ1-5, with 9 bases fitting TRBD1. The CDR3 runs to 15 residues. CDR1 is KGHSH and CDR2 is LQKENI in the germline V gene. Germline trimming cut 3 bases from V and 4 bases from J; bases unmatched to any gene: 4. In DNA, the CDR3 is TGTGCCAGCTCACCGGACAGGGGAGGAAATCAGCCCCAGCATTTT. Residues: CASSPDRGGNQPQHF.

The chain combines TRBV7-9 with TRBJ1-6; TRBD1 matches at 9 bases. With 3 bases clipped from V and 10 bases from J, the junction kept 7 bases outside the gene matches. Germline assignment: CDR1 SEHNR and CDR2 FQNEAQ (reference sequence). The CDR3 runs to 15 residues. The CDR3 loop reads CASSFTGGEGSPLHF. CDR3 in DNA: TGTGCCAGCAGCTTCACAGGGGGCGAAGGGTCACCCCTCCACTTT.

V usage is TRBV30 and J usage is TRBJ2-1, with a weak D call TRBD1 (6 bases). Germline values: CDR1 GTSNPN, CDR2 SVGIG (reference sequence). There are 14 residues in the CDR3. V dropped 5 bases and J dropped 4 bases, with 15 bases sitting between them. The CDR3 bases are TGTGCCTGGCTTGGACAGCCCTTTTACAATGAGCAGTTCTTC. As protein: CAWLGQPFYNEQFF.

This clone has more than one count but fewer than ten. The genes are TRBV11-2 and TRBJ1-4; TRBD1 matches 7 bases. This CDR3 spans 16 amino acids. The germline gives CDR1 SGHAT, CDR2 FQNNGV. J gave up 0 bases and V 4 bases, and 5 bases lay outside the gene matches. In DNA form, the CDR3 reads TGTGCCAGCAGCTCAGACCAGGGGGCAACTAATGAAAAACTGTTTTTT. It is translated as CASSSDQGATNEKLFF.

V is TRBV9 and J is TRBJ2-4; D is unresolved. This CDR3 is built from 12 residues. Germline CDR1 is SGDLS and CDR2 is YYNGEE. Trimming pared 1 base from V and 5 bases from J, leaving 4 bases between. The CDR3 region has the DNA TGTGCCAGCAGCGTAACGGAAAACATTCAGTACTTC. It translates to CASSVTENIQYF.

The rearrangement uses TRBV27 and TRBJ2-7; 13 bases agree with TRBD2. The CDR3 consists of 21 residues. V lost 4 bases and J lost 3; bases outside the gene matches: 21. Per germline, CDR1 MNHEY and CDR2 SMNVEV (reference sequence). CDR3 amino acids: CASSYGTSGKGPLMPLYEQYF. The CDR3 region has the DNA TGTGCCAGCAGTTACGGGACTAGCGGGAAGGGCCCTCTGATGCCCCTCTACGAGCAGTACTTC.

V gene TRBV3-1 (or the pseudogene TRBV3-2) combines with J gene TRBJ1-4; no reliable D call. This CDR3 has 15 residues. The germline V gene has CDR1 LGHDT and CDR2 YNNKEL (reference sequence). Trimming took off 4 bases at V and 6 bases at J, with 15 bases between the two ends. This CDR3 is CASSPPEGGHEKLFF. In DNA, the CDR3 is TGTGCCAGCAGCCCTCCCGAAGGAGGGCATGAAAAACTGTTTTTT.

This CDR3 reads CASSGGEREQFF. CDR3 DNA: TGTGCCAGCAGCGGGGGAGAGCGGGAGCAGTTCTTC. The chain joins TRBV6-5 to TRBJ2-1; weak D call: TRBD2 (6 bases). Germline values: CDR1 MNHEY, CDR2 SVGAGI. The V gene lost 6 bases and the J gene lost 10 bases, with 13 bases spanning the gap. There are 12 residues in the CDR3.

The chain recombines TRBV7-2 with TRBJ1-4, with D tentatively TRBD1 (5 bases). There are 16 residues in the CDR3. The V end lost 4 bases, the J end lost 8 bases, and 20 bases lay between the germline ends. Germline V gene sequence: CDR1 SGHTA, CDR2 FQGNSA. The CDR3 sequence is CASSWGEGPSREKLFF. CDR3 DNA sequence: TGTGCCAGCAGCTGGGGGGAGGGACCGAGCCGAGAAAAACTGTTTTTT.

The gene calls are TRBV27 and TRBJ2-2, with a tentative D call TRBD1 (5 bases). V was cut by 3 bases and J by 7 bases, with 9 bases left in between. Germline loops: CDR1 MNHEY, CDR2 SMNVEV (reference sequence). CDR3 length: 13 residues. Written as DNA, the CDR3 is TGTGCCAGCAGTTTCACAGGCGGCGGGGAGCTGTTTTTT. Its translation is CASSFTGGGELFF.

The CDR3 DNA follows: TGCGCCTCAAGGGGTAGCGGGGAGGTGGAGCAGTTCTTC. Translating gives CASRGSGEVEQFF. The chain recombines TRBV5-1 with TRBJ2-1, with 8 bases lining up with TRBD2. Losses at the gene ends were 10 bases for V and 10 bases for J; bases not matched to a gene: 13. From germline, CDR1 is SGHRS and CDR2 YFSETQ. The CDR3 extends over 13 amino acids.

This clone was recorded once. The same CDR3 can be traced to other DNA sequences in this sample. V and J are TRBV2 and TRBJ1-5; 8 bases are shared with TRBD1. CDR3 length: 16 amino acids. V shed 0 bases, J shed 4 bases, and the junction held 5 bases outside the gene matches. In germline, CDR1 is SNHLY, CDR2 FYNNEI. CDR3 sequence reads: CASSEALGQGNQPQHF. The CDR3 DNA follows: TGTGCCAGCAGTGAAGCGCTAGGACAGGGAAATCAGCCCCAGCATTTT.

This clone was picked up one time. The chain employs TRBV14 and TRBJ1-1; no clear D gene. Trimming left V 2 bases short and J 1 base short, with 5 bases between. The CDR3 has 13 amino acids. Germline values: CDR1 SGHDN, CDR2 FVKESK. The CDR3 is CASSQSGNTEAFF. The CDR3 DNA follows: TGTGCCAGCAGCCAATCCGGGAACACTGAAGCTTTCTTT.

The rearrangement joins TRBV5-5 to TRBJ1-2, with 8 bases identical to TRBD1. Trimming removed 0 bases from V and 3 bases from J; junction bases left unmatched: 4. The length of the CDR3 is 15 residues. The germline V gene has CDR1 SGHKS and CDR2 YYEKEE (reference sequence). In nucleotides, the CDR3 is TGTGCCAGCAGCTTGGCCCCACAGGGGGACTATGGCTACACCTTC. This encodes CASSLAPQGDYGYTF.

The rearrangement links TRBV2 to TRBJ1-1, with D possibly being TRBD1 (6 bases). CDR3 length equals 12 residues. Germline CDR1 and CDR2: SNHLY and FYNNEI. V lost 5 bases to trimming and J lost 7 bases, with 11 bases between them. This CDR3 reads CASSRDNGEAFF. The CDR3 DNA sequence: TGTGCCAGCAGTAGGGACAATGGTGAAGCTTTCTTT.

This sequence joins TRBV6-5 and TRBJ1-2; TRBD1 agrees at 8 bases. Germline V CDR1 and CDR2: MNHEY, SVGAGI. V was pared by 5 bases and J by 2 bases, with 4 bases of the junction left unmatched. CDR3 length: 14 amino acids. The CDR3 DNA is TGTGCCAGCAGTAATCGACAGGGGAACTATGGCTACACCTTC. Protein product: CASSNRQGNYGYTF.

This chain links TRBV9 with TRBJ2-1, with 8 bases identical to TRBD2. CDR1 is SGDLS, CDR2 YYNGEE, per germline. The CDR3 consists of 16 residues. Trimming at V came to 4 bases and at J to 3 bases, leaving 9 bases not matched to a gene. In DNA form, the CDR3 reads TGTGCCAGCAGCCCCCCAGCGGGGGCGAACTACAATGAGCAGTTCTTC. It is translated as CASSPPAGANYNEQFF. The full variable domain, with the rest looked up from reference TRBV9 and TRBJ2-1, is DSGVTQTPKHLITATGQRVTLRCSPRSGDLSVYWYQQSLDQGLQFLIQYYNGEERAKGNILERFSAQQFPDLHSELNLSSLELGDSALYFCASSPPAGANYNEQFFGPGTRLTVL.

The CDR3 spells CASSFNSGKAREQYF. The CDR3 DNA reads TGCGCCAGCAGCTTTAATAGCGGGAAGGCGAGAGAGCAGTACTTC. The rearrangement links TRBV5-1 to TRBJ2-7; 8 bases line up with TRBD2. The J segment lost 7 bases and the V segment lost 2 bases, leaving 11 bases of the junction unmatched. The CDR3 runs 15 residues. CDR1 and CDR2 (germline): SGHRS, YFSETQ. The complete variable domain, with remaining parts taken from reference TRBV5-1 and TRBJ2-7, reads KAGVTQTPRYLIKTRGQQVTLSCSPISGHRSVSWYQQTPGQGLQFLFEYFSETQRNKGNFPGRFSGRQFSNSRSEMNVSTLELGDSALYLCASSFNSGKAREQYFGPGTRLTVT.

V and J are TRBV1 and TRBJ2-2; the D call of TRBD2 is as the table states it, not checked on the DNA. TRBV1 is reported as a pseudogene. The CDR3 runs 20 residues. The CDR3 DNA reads TGCACCAGCAGCCAACCTGGACTAGCGGGAATAAACTGGGCCACCGGGGAGCTGTTTTTT. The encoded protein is CTSSQPGLAGINWATGELFF.

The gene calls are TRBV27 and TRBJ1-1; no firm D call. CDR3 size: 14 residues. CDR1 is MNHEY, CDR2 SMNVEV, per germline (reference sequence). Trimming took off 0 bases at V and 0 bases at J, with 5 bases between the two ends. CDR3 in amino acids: CASSLSLLNTEAFF. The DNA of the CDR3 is TGTGCCAGCAGTTTATCCCTCCTGAACACTGAAGCTTTCTTT.

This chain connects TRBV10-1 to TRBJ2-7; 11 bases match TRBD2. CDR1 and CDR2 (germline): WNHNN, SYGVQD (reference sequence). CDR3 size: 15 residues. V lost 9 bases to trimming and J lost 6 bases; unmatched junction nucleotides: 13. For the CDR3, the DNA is TGCGCCAGTTCCTCTAGCGGGAGGACCCAGGGCGAGCAGTACTTC. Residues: CASSSSGRTQGEQYF.

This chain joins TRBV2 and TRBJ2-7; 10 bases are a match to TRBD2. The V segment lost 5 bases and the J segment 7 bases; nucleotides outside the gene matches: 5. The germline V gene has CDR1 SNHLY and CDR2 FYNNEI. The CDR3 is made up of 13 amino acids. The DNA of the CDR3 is TGTGCCAGCAGTACTAGCGGGGTCCGGGAGCAGTACTTC. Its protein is CASSTSGVREQYF.

CDR3 in amino acids: CAISDHKGNRGDSPLHF. The CDR3 DNA reads TGTGCCATCTCCGACCATAAGGGGAACAGGGGTGATTCACCCCTCCACTTT. J is TRBJ1-6 and V is TRBV10-3; 7 nucleotides agree with TRBD1. V trimming: 8 bases; J trimming: 8 bases; junction bases outside the gene matches: 18. The length of the CDR3 is 17 residues. CDR1 is ENHRY and CDR2 is SYGVKD in the germline V gene.

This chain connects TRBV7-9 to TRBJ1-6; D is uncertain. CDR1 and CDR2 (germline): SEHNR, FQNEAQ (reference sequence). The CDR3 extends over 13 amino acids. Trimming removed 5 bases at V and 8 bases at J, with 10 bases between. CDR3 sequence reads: CASSQREDSPLHF. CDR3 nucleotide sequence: TGTGCCAGCAGCCAGAGAGAGGATTCACCCCTCCACTTT.

The CDR3 is CASSDAGTSGTGELFF. Written as DNA, the CDR3 is TGTGCCAGCAGTGATGCAGGGACTAGCGGGACCGGGGAGCTGTTTTTT. The chain has TRBV6-1 and TRBJ2-2, with TRBD2 matching over 12 bases. The CDR3 length is 16 residues. With V trimmed by 3 bases and J by 5 bases, 4 bases remained unmatched. CDR1 and CDR2 (germline): MNHNS, SASEGT.

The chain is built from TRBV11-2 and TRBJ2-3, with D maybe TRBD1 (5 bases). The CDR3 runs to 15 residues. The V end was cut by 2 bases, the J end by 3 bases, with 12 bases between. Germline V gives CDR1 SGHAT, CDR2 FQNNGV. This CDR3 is CASSLSQGNTDTQYF. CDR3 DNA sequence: TGTGCCAGCAGCTTATCGCAGGGAAATACAGATACGCAGTATTTT.

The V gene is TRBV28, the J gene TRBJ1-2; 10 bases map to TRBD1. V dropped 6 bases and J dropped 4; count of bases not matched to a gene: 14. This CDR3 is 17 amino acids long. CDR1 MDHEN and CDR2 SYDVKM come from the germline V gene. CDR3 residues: CASSPPFGTGAPYGYTF. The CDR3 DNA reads TGTGCCAGCAGCCCCCCTTTCGGGACAGGGGCCCCCTATGGCTACACCTTC.